This T cell receptor beta chain was retrieved from a study of T cell changes during pregnancy in multiple sclerosis. Using immunoSEQ multiplex PCR, the repertoire was profiled, and TCRdb retains in-frame clones only, with some absent. The profile shows 70,000 to 90,000 clones, 90% to 95% of them singletons. The specimen was peripheral blood, collected in the first trimester of pregnancy. This TCR was sampled from a female donor with multiple sclerosis, enrolled in a pregnancy study.

CDR3 coding DNA: TGTGCCAGCTCGAGAAAAGCCCCCCAGGGTAGCGGGAGAAGCCGGGTGAATGAGCAGTTCTTC. This gives the protein CASSRKAPQGSGRSRVNEQFF. The chain joins TRBV18 to TRBJ2-1; 9 positions match TRBD2. This CDR3 has 21 residues. The germline CDR1 and CDR2 sequences are KGHSH and LQKENI. Unmatched junction bases numbered 28, after V lost 6 bases and J lost 7 bases.